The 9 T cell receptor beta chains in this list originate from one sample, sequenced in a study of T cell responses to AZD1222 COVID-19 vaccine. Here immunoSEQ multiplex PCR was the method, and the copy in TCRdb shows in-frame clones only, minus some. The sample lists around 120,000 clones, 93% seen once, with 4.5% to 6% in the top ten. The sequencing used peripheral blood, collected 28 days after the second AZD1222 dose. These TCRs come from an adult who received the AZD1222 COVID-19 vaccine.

The CDR3 region has the DNA TGTGCCACCAGCAGGGCGGTCGGGAGGGGAGGAACTGAAGCTTTCTTT. Its protein product is CATSRAVGRGGTEAFF. The chain employs TRBV15 and TRBJ1-1; a possible D gene is TRBD1 (5 bases). CDR3 length equals 16 residues. Trimming stripped 3 bases from V and 5 bases from J, with 19 bases between. From germline, CDR1 is LNHNV and CDR2 YYDKDF (reference sequence).

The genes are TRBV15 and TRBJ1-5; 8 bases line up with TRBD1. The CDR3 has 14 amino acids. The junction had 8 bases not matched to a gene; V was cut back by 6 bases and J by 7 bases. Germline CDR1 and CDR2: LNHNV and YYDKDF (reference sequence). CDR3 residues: CATSSGGGGQPQHF. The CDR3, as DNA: TGTGCCACCAGTTCAGGGGGCGGCGGCCAGCCCCAGCATTTT.

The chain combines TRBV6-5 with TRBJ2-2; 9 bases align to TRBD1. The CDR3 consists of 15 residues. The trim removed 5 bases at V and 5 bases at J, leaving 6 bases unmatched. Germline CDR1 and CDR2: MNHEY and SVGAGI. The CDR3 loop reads CASSRQGVGTGELFF. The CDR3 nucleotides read TGTGCCAGCAGTCGACAGGGGGTAGGGACCGGGGAGCTGTTTTTT.

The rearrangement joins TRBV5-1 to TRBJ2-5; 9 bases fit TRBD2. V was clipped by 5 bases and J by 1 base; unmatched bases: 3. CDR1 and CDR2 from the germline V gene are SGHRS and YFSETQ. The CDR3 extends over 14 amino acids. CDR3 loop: CASRPTSGQETQYF. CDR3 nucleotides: TGCGCCAGCAGACCGACTAGCGGCCAAGAGACCCAGTACTTC.

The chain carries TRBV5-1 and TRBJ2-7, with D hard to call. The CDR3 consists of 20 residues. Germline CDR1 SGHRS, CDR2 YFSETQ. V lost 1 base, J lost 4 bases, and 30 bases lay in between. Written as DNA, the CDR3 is TGCGCCAGCAGCTTGTCTTTTTCTTCAGGCAGCCTGCCTTTACTTTACGAGCAGTACTTC. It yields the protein CASSLSFSSGSLPLLYEQYF.

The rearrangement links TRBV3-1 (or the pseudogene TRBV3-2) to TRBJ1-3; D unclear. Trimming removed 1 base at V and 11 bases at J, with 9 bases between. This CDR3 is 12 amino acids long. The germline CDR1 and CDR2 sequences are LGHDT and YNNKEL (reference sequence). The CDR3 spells CASSQAPRAIYF. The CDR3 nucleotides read TGTGCCAGCAGCCAAGCCCCAAGGGCCATATATTTT.

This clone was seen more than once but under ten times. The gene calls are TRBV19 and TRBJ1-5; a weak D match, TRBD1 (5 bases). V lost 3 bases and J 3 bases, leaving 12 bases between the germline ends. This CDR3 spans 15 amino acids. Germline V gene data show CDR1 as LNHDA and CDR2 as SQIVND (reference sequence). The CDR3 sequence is CASSMVGRNNQPQHF. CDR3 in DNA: TGTGCCAGTAGTATGGTGGGACGAAACAATCAGCCCCAGCATTTT.

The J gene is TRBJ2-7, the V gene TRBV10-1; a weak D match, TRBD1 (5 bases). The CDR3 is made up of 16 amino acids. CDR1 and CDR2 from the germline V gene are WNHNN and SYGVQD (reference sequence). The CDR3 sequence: CADSQPFTPGSYEQYF. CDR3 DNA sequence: TGCGCAGACAGTCAACCTTTTACACCCGGCTCCTACGAGCAGTACTTC.

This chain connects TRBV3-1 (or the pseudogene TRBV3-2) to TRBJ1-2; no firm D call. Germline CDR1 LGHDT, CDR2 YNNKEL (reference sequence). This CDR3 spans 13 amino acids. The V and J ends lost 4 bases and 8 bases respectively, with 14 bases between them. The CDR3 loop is CASSPLDSRGYTF. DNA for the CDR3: TGTGCCAGCAGCCCGTTGGATTCTCGAGGCTACACCTTC.